This T cell receptor (beta chain) was identified during a study of T cell responses to AZD1222 COVID-19 vaccine. The CDR3 sequence is 14 residues long. The V end was cut by 3 bases, the J end by 0 bases, with 9 bases between. Germline CDR1 is LNHDA and CDR2 is SQIVND (reference sequence). Overall study findings and caveats: Reports say nearly half of spike-specific TCRs go after unmutated variant regions.

On this clone: Its antigen is currently unknown.

TCRdb keeps only in-frame clones here, not all; method: immunoSEQ multiplex PCR. This sample has around 66,000 clones; approximately 90% occur once, and the top ten carry around 4.8%. The V and J genes are TRBV19 and TRBJ2-7, with unresolved D. The specimen comprised peripheral blood, sampled 28 days after the second dose of the MenACWY control vaccine. The receptor was derived from an adult who received the MenACWY meningococcal vaccine as a control. CDR3 DNA: TGTGCCAGTAGTATTGGGATGAACTCCTACGAGCAGTACTTC. It codes for CASSIGMNSYEQYF.